The 19 T cell receptor beta chains reported below all come from one sample, sequenced in a study of shared clonotypes between healthy human individuals. CD45RO-negative, CCR7-positively selected cells formed the naive CD8 fraction, excluding terminally differentiated effector memory CD45RA+ cells. The repertoire was sequenced with immunoSEQ multiplex PCR; TCRdb's copy has only in-frame clones and lacks some. The sample lists about 2.2 million clones; just over 90% were seen once. Sequenced: naive CD8+ T cells from PBMCs. These receptors all come from a man aged 18 to 30 in good health. Some clones in this sample may be carry-over from other donors' samples.

CDR3 sequence (DNA): TGTGCCAGCAGCCCCCGGGACTTAGGAGAGCAGTTCTTC. Protein product: CASSPRDLGEQFF. The chain combines TRBV11-2 with TRBJ2-1, with TRBD2 as a possible D gene (6 bases). Trimming pared 5 bases from V and 10 bases from J, leaving 15 bases between. CDR3 length: 13 residues. CDR1 SGHAT and CDR2 FQNNGV come from the germline V gene.

The chain's CDR3 is CASRIAGNFLSYEQYF. Written as DNA, the CDR3 is TGTGCCAGCAGGATTGCAGGGAATTTCTTATCCTACGAGCAGTACTTC. The chain carries TRBV27 and TRBJ2-7; tentative D call: TRBD1 (5 bases). CDR1 is MNHEY, CDR2 SMNVEV, per germline (reference sequence). The CDR3 sequence is 16 residues long. Trimming took 6 bases from V and 1 from J, leaving 19 bases between them.

The chain carries TRBV5-1 and TRBJ2-5; no firm D call. Germline V lookup: CDR1 SGHRS, CDR2 YFSETQ. V was clipped by 0 bases and J by 2 bases, with 11 bases between them. The CDR3 spans 15 residues. The CDR3 sequence: CASSLGQATQETQYF. The CDR3 nucleotides read TGCGCCAGCAGCTTGGGGCAAGCGACTCAAGAGACCCAGTACTTC.

The genes are TRBV4-1 and TRBJ1-5; D remains ambiguous. Germline V gene lookup returns CDR1 MGHRA and CDR2 YSYEKL. The length of the CDR3 is 15 residues. V lost 1 base and J 6 bases, leaving 13 bases between the germline ends. CDR3 sequence (DNA): TGCGCCAGCAGCCAAGTTTTGACCGACCCTCAGCCCCAGCATTTT. This codes for CASSQVLTDPQPQHF.

The chain combines TRBV29-1 with TRBJ2-2; D tentatively reads TRBD1 or TRBD2 (5 bases each). CDR1 and CDR2 (germline): SQVTM, ANQGSEA. This CDR3 is built from 13 residues. V was pared by 6 bases and J by 5 bases, with 13 bases between. CDR3 loop: CSVRGPRTGELFF. Written as DNA, the CDR3 is TGCAGCGTCCGGGGACCACGAACCGGGGAGCTGTTTTTT.

The J gene is TRBJ2-7, the V gene TRBV6-5; D ambiguous. The CDR3 consists of 15 residues. CDR1 is MNHEY, CDR2 SVGAGI, per germline. The V end lost 0 bases, the J end lost 6 bases, and 15 bases lay between the germline ends. The DNA of the CDR3 is TGTGCCAGCAGTTACTCACTCCCCGGGCCGGGCGAGCAGTACTTC. This gives the protein CASSYSLPGPGEQYF.

The chain is built from TRBV11-2 and TRBJ1-1; D is uncertain. Germline loops: CDR1 SGHAT, CDR2 FQNNGV. The CDR3 has 15 amino acids. The V gene lost 2 bases and the J gene lost 11 bases, with 21 bases spanning the gap. The CDR3 DNA is TGTGCCAGCAGCTTATACCGTGAGGCTACCCCGGGGGCTTTCTTT. Protein sequence: CASSLYREATPGAFF.

The chain has TRBV7-2 and TRBJ1-1; D is ambiguous. Deletions cut 0 bases from V and 0 bases from J, with 8 bases between. The length of the CDR3 is 15 residues. The germline V gene has CDR1 SGHTA and CDR2 FQGNSA. CDR3 sequence (DNA): TGTGCCAGCAGCTTAGCGCGGCAGCTGAACACTGAAGCTTTCTTT. Its translation is CASSLARQLNTEAFF.

V gene TRBV10-2 combines with J gene TRBJ2-3, with D perhaps TRBD1 or TRBD2 (5 bases each). Germline-derived CDR1 and CDR2 are WSHSY and SAAADI. The CDR3 sequence is 13 residues long. V dropped 8 bases and J dropped 2 bases, with 11 bases sitting between them. The CDR3 protein is CASRGDPTDTQYF. CDR3 sequence (DNA): TGCGCCAGCCGAGGGGACCCCACAGATACGCAGTATTTT.

Comment on this clone: This sample also contains other DNA sequences that code for the same CDR3. The J gene is TRBJ2-1, the V gene TRBV27; D not resolved. With 8 bases removed from V and 6 bases from J, the gap between germline ends came to 8 bases. CDR3 length: 11 amino acids. Germline V gene data show CDR1 as MNHEY and CDR2 as SMNVEV (reference sequence). The DNA for the CDR3 is TGTGCCAGCTCTTGGTTCAATGAGCAGTTCTTC. This codes for CASSWFNEQFF.

The CDR3 sequence: CASSYGSEQFF. The CDR3 DNA sequence: TGTGCCAGCAGCTACGGCAGTGAGCAGTTCTTC. This chain uses TRBV7-9 with TRBJ2-1; D not certain. The germline CDR1 and CDR2 sequences are SEHNR and FQNEAQ (reference sequence). Trimming stripped 4 bases from V and 9 bases from J, with 7 bases between. The CDR3 sequence is 11 residues long.

In this sample, this clone turned up once. The rearrangement uses TRBV30 and TRBJ2-1; D gene uncertain. Trimming removed 2 bases from V and 3 bases from J, with 11 bases in between. Germline CDR1 reads GTSNPN; CDR2 reads SVGIG (reference sequence). The CDR3 loop spans 14 amino acids. CDR3 loop: CAWSRSYGYNEQFF. The CDR3 DNA reads TGTGCCTGGAGTCGGAGTTATGGCTACAATGAGCAGTTCTTC. Using reference TRBV30 and TRBJ2-1 for the parts outside the CDR3, the full variable domain is SQTIHQWPATLVQPVGSPLSLECTVEGTSNPNLYWYRQAAGRGLQLLFYSVGIGQISSEVPQNLSASRPQDRQFILSSKKLLLSDSGFYLCAWSRSYGYNEQFFGPGTRLTVL.

This clone is a singleton in its sample. The chain recombines TRBV29-1 with TRBJ2-1; D tentatively fits TRBD1 or TRBD2 (5 bases each). Trimming stripped 4 bases from V and 4 bases from J, with 8 bases between. CDR1 is SQVTM, CDR2 ANQGSEA, per germline. This CDR3 has 12 amino acids. CDR3 in DNA: TGCAGCGTTGTCGGGACGTACAATGAGCAGTTCTTC. Encoded protein: CSVVGTYNEQFF.

The chain carries TRBV28 and TRBJ2-7, with D perhaps TRBD2 (6 bases). Germline V CDR1 and CDR2: MDHEN, SYDVKM. The CDR3 sequence is 14 residues long. Trimming took 2 bases from V and 2 from J, leaving 10 bases between them. CDR3 nucleotide sequence: TGTGCCAGCAGTTTAAGACTAGTCCCCTACGAGCAGTACTTC. This encodes CASSLRLVPYEQYF.

The chain employs TRBV28 and TRBJ1-2, with D maybe TRBD1 (6 bases). The length of the CDR3 is 16 residues. The V gene's germline CDR1 is MDHEN and CDR2 SYDVKM. V lost 5 bases and J lost 4, with 20 bases in between. CDR3: CASSLGTIPRGYGYTF. CDR3 DNA: TGTGCCAGCAGTCTTGGGACCATCCCCAGGGGCTATGGCTACACCTTC.

CDR3 DNA: TGTGCCAGCAGCGTACTCCGGGACAAGAATTCTCAGCACACTGGGGCCAACGTCCTGACTTTC. This sequence encodes CASSVLRDKNSQHTGANVLTF. The J gene is TRBJ2-6, the V gene TRBV9, with D perhaps TRBD1 (6 bases). V shed 1 base and J shed 2 bases, with 25 bases lying between them. CDR3 length equals 21 residues. The germline gives CDR1 SGDLS, CDR2 YYNGEE.

The V gene is TRBV28, the J gene TRBJ2-7, with D perhaps matching TRBD1 (6 bases). Trimming stripped 7 bases from V and 3 bases from J, with 25 bases between. The CDR3 has 17 amino acids. The V gene's germline CDR1 is MDHEN and CDR2 SYDVKM. CDR3 in DNA: TGTGCCAGCACCCGGAGGCGACAGACAGGCACCTTCTACGAGCAGTACTTC. Translated, it gives CASTRRRQTGTFYEQYF.

The V gene is TRBV29-1, the J gene TRBJ2-7, with 9 bases that match TRBD2. V was pared by 7 bases and J by 4 bases, with 8 bases of the junction left unmatched. The germline CDR1 and CDR2 sequences are SQVTM and ANQGSEA. This CDR3 has 13 amino acids. Here the CDR3 reads CSAIAGVLYEQYF. In DNA, the CDR3 is TGCAGCGCAATAGCGGGAGTACTATACGAGCAGTACTTC.

The V gene is TRBV19, the J gene TRBJ2-1, with a weak D call TRBD1 (6 bases). The CDR3 loop spans 14 amino acids. Germline V gene data show CDR1 as LNHDA and CDR2 as SQIVND (reference sequence). Trimming removed 5 bases at V and 3 bases at J, with 11 bases between. The CDR3 bases are TGTGCCAGTAGTTTCCGGGACAACTACAATGAGCAGTTCTTC. Encoded protein: CASSFRDNYNEQFF.